The clone carrying this TCR beta chain was seen a handful of times. In germline, CDR1 is SGHTA, CDR2 FQGTGA. The V end lost 3 bases, the J end lost 8 bases, and 17 bases lay between the germline ends. This CDR3 contains 15 residues. The data were produced by immunoSEQ multiplex PCR, yet TCRdb's version contains in-frame clones alone and is incomplete. The top ten clones hold about 0.93% of a sample with approximately 200,000 clones, 80% to 90% of them seen once. This sample was taken from a study of blood T cell repertoires in COVID-19. About the research overall: PBMCs, B-cell-depleted T cells, or T cells provided the cDNA or gDNA that made up the material.

The V gene is TRBV7-3, the J gene TRBJ2-1, with D perhaps matching TRBD2 (7 bases). This sequence was found in a man aged 35 to 55 with acute or convalescent COVID-19. Sequenced input: peripheral blood. The CDR3 nucleotides read TGTGCCAGCAGCTTTTCCGGGGGGCCTCTCTATGAGCAGTTCTTC. Its translation is CASSFSGGPLYEQFF.